The 5 T cell receptor beta chains below come from one sample, sequenced in a study of T-cell reconstitution after alpha-beta-depleted transplantation in children. This sample's TCRbeta library carried unique molecular identifier barcodes. TCRdb processed the PCR reads anew with MiXCR; each CDR3 protein has one entry. This sample has around 960,000 distinct CDR3 sequences; around 30% occur once, and the top ten carry about 28%. The specimen was PBMCs, mostly from graft donor cells, collected 360 days after TCRalphabeta/CD19-depleted stem cell transplant. Receptors were obtained from a boy under two years old who had a stem cell transplant for SCID, so the T cells may come from the graft donor.

There are a few counts of this clonotype. The chain links TRBV5-1 to TRBJ2-7; D tentatively fits TRBD1 or TRBD2 (5 bases each). Deletions cut 2 bases from V and 1 base from J, with 13 bases between. Germline V lookup: CDR1 SGHRS, CDR2 YFSETQ. The CDR3 spans 15 residues. CDR3 residues: CASSFMNGASYEQYF. CDR3 DNA: TGCGCCAGCAGCTTTATGAACGGGGCTTCCTACGAGCAGTACTTC.

The V and J genes are TRBV7-8 and TRBJ1-1, with 7 bases matching TRBD1. V dropped 3 bases and J dropped 3; count of bases not matched to a gene: 13. In germline, CDR1 is SGHVS, CDR2 FQNEAQ. CDR3 length: 17 residues. The CDR3 protein is CASSFPSLRGGDTEAFF. Written as DNA, the CDR3 is TGTGCCAGCAGCTTCCCTTCCCTCAGGGGGGGGGACACTGAAGCTTTCTTT. The full variable domain, its missing parts supplied by reference TRBV7-8 and TRBJ1-1, is GAGVSQSPRYKVAKRGQDVALRCDPISGHVSLFWYQQALGQGPEFLTYFQNEAQLDKSGLPSDRFFAERPEGSVSTLKIQRTQQEDSAVYLCASSFPSLRGGDTEAFFGQGTRLTVV.

This clonotype was seen only a few times. The chain recombines TRBV6-1 with TRBJ1-1; tentatively, D is TRBD1 (6 bases). This CDR3 region has 15 residues. V lost 6 bases to trimming and J lost 4 bases, with 18 bases between them. Germline V CDR1 and CDR2: MNHNS, SASEGT. DNA of the CDR3: TGTGCCAGCAGCCCTACAGGGAGGTCGGGCACTGAAGCTTTCTTT. Its protein is CASSPTGRSGTEAFF.

The V and J genes are TRBV15 and TRBJ2-5; D remains unclear. The CDR3 spans 14 residues. Trimming removed 0 bases from V and 6 bases from J, with 11 bases in between. Per germline, CDR1 LNHNV and CDR2 YYDKDF (reference sequence). The CDR3 DNA follows: TGTGCCACCAGCAGAGATTCAGCGACGAAGACCCAGTACTTC. Protein sequence: CATSRDSATKTQYF.

The rearrangement links TRBV19 to TRBJ1-2; no clear D. Trimming left V 8 bases short and J 3 bases short, with 22 bases between. The CDR3 loop spans 16 amino acids. Germline V gives CDR1 LNHDA, CDR2 SQIVND (reference sequence). The CDR3, as DNA: TGTGCCAGTCGGGGATTCGCCAGTAGTTTTTACTATGGCTACACCTTC. This sequence encodes CASRGFASSFYYGYTF.